The 19 T cell receptor beta chains reported below all come from one sample, sequenced in a study of cytomegalovirus exposure and HLA in healthy donors. The study ran its PCR with 60 Vbeta and 13 Jbeta primers. Assay: immunoSEQ multiplex PCR; the TCRdb copy retains only in-frame clones and omits some. The sample consists of under 150,000 clones, 73% of them appearing once. Specimen: PBMCs. The receptors come from a woman aged 40-49 years in good health and CMV-seronegative.

The chain uses TRBV11-2 and TRBJ1-6; no definite D call. Deletions cut 6 bases from V and 7 bases from J, with 16 bases between. The CDR3 spans 15 residues. The germline gives CDR1 SGHAT, CDR2 FQNNGV. In DNA, the CDR3 is TGTGCCAGCAGACGAGTGACTTCGACGAATTCACCCCTCCACTTT. This encodes CASRRVTSTNSPLHF.

V usage is TRBV4-3 and J usage is TRBJ1-5, with TRBD1 as a possible D gene (6 bases). The CDR3 covers 15 residues. Trimming stripped 2 bases from V and 2 bases from J, with 10 bases between. Germline V gene lookup returns CDR1 LGHNA and CDR2 YSLEER. This chain's CDR3 is CASSQQYRGNQPQHF. CDR3 nucleotide sequence: TGCGCCAGCAGCCAACAATACAGGGGCAATCAGCCCCAGCATTTT.

This clone has a single count. The gene calls are TRBV19 and TRBJ1-1, with D possibly being TRBD1 (6 bases). V was trimmed by 5 bases and J by 8 bases, leaving 21 bases between them. CDR1 and CDR2 (germline): LNHDA, SQIVND (reference sequence). The CDR3 is made up of 15 amino acids. The DNA for the CDR3 is TGTGCCAGTAGTCTCCCGGGTGTCCGGACAGCCGAAGCTTTCTTT. Amino acids: CASSLPGVRTAEAFF. Variable domain in full (rest from reference TRBV19 and TRBJ1-1): DGGITQSPKYLFRKEGQNVTLSCEQNLNHDAMYWYRQDPGQGLRLIYYSQIVNDFQKGDIAEGYSVSREKKESFPLTVTSAQKNPTAFYLCASSLPGVRTAEAFFGQGTRLTVV.

The chain uses TRBV2 and TRBJ2-7; perhaps TRBD2 as D (6 bases). This CDR3 is built from 13 residues. V lost 10 bases, J lost 1 base, and 14 bases lay in between. Germline V lookup: CDR1 SNHLY, CDR2 FYNNEI. CDR3 protein: CATMGTESYEQYF. The CDR3 nucleotides read TGTGCCACCATGGGGACTGAATCCTACGAGCAGTACTTC.

This clone has a handful of counts. J is TRBJ1-4 and V is TRBV2; TRBD1 is a possible D gene (5 bases). CDR1 is SNHLY, CDR2 FYNNEI, per germline. The V end was cut by 2 bases, the J end by 13 bases, with 17 bases between. This CDR3 has 14 amino acids. The CDR3 region has the DNA TGTGCCAGCAGTGAAAGTCTCCGGCGCGGGGGACTGTTTTTT. This codes for CASSESLRRGGLFF.

J is TRBJ2-1 and V is TRBV6-1; 7 bases agree with TRBD1. V shed 7 bases, J shed 4 bases, and the junction held 7 bases outside the gene matches. The germline CDR1 and CDR2 sequences are MNHNS and SASEGT. This CDR3 has 14 amino acids. CDR3 DNA: TGTGCCAGCACCCTCGGACAGGTTTACAATGAGCAGTTCTTC. This sequence encodes CASTLGQVYNEQFF.

This clone was observed a handful of times. The gene calls are TRBV6-1 and TRBJ2-1, with TRBD1 matching 9 bases. Germline-derived CDR1 and CDR2 are MNHNS and SASEGT. J gave up 9 bases and V 4 bases, and 4 bases lay outside the gene matches. This CDR3 has 13 amino acids. CDR3 amino acids: CASSVQGATEQFF. CDR3 bases: TGTGCCAGCAGTGTACAGGGGGCTACTGAGCAGTTCTTC.

In this sample, this clone turned up a few times. This chain joins TRBV9 and TRBJ1-2, with D possibly being TRBD1 (5 bases). The germline V gene encodes CDR1 SGDLS and CDR2 YYNGEE. This CDR3 region has 16 residues. The V end was cut by 0 bases, the J end by 5 bases, with 17 bases between. The CDR3 nucleotides read TGTGCCAGCAGCGTAGGAATCGGGGGGTCGGGGTATGGCTACACCTTC. As protein: CASSVGIGGSGYGYTF.

This chain joins TRBV2 and TRBJ2-7; D gene unclear. V was pared by 6 bases and J by 4 bases, with 10 bases between. Germline CDR1 SNHLY, CDR2 FYNNEI. This CDR3 has 12 residues. This chain's CDR3 is CASSATMYEQYV. CDR3 DNA: TGTGCCAGCAGCGCGACAATGTACGAGCAGTACGTC.

This clone was observed a handful of times. This chain connects TRBV2 to TRBJ1-1, with D possibly being TRBD1 (6 bases). This CDR3 is 14 amino acids long. Trimming removed 3 bases from V and 4 bases from J, with 12 bases in between. Germline V gene data show CDR1 as SNHLY and CDR2 as FYNNEI. CDR3 bases: TGTGCCAGCAGTGACAGGGGAGTTGGCACTGAAGCTTTCTTT. Its protein product is CASSDRGVGTEAFF.

The chain uses TRBV5-1 and TRBJ2-7, with a possible D match to TRBD2 (5 bases). The CDR3 runs to 13 residues. Germline V gene lookup returns CDR1 SGHRS and CDR2 YFSETQ. The V gene lost 1 base and the J gene lost 2 bases, with 7 bases spanning the gap. The CDR3 is CASSLPGTYEQYF. The DNA of the CDR3 is TGCGCCAGCAGCTTGCCGGGGACCTACGAGCAGTACTTC.

Of note for this clone: The sample has other DNA sequences that encode this CDR3 too. The chain has TRBV10-3 and TRBJ2-3; 7 bases match TRBD2. The CDR3 covers 14 residues. CDR1 is ENHRY, CDR2 SYGVKD, per germline. V shed 6 bases and J 3 bases; nucleotides not matched to a gene: 6. CDR3 sequence: CAIRPGGLTDTQYF. Written as DNA, the CDR3 is TGTGCCATCAGGCCCGGGGGACTAACAGATACGCAGTATTTT.

The chain uses TRBV7-6 and TRBJ1-4; no definite D call. The V end was cut by 1 base, the J end by 7 bases, with 7 bases between. This CDR3 spans 13 amino acids. The germline V gene has CDR1 SGHVS and CDR2 FNYEAQ. DNA for the CDR3: TGTGCCAGCAGCTTAGGACACCGTGAAAAACTGTTTTTT. It specifies CASSLGHREKLFF.

This clone was observed a few times. This chain connects TRBV7-9 to TRBJ1-2, with 7 bases aligning to TRBD1. V was pared by 0 bases and J by 7 bases, with 5 bases of the junction left unmatched. Per the germline V gene, CDR1 is SEHNR and CDR2 is FQNEAQ (reference sequence). This CDR3 has 14 amino acids. The CDR3 nucleotides read TGTGCCAGCAGCTTAGCTGAGGGGGCCTTTGGCTACACCTTC. Translating it yields CASSLAEGAFGYTF.

This chain connects TRBV13 to TRBJ1-6; D perhaps matches TRBD1 (6 bases). The length of the CDR3 is 15 residues. Deletions cut 3 bases from V and 7 bases from J, with 13 bases between. The V gene's germline CDR1 is PRHDT and CDR2 FYEKMQ (reference sequence). The CDR3 DNA sequence: TGTGCCAGCAGCTTTCGAGGGGGGGGGAATTCACCCCTCCACTTT. Translation gives CASSFRGGGNSPLHF.

This chain joins TRBV2 and TRBJ1-4; 8 nucleotides line up with TRBD1. The V segment lost 4 bases and the J segment 7 bases; nucleotides outside the gene matches: 8. Germline V gives CDR1 SNHLY, CDR2 FYNNEI. The CDR3 has 15 amino acids. The CDR3 region has the DNA TGTGCCAGCAGTGGGAGGACAGGGCCCACTGAAAAACTGTTTTTT. Amino acid sequence: CASSGRTGPTEKLFF. Together with reference TRBV2 and TRBJ1-4, the CDR3 gives the full variable domain: EPEVTQTPSHQVTQMGQEVILRCVPISNHLYFYWYRQILGQKVEFLVSFYNNEISEKSEIFDDQFSVERPDGSNFTLKIRSTKLEDSAMYFCASSGRTGPTEKLFFGSGTQLSVL.

The chain couples TRBV7-9 to TRBJ1-1, with a tentative D call TRBD1 (5 bases). V gave up 5 bases and J gave up 0 bases, with 16 bases separating them. CDR1 is SEHNR and CDR2 is FQNEAQ in the germline V gene (reference sequence). This CDR3 has 16 amino acids. CDR3 nucleotides: TGTGCCAGCAGCCTAATGGGGGAGGGAATGAACACTGAAGCTTTCTTT. The encoded protein is CASSLMGEGMNTEAFF.

The J gene is TRBJ2-2, the V gene TRBV11-3; 14 nucleotides agree with TRBD2. Germline V gene sequence: CDR1 SGHNT, CDR2 YENEEA. The CDR3 covers 20 residues. The V and J ends lost 4 bases and 7 bases, in that order; junction bases with no gene match: 17. The CDR3 protein is CASSSRPHGLAGGMFGELFF. The CDR3 DNA reads as TGTGCCAGCAGCTCCCGCCCCCACGGACTAGCGGGGGGTATGTTCGGGGAGCTGTTTTTT.

The chain links TRBV6-1 to TRBJ2-4; the D is unclear. The CDR3 loop spans 12 amino acids. Germline values: CDR1 MNHNS, CDR2 SASEGT. Trimming left V 2 bases short and J 11 bases short, with 10 bases between. CDR3 nucleotide sequence: TGTGCCAGCAGTGAAAAACGGGTGTTTCAGTACTTC. It translates to CASSEKRVFQYF.